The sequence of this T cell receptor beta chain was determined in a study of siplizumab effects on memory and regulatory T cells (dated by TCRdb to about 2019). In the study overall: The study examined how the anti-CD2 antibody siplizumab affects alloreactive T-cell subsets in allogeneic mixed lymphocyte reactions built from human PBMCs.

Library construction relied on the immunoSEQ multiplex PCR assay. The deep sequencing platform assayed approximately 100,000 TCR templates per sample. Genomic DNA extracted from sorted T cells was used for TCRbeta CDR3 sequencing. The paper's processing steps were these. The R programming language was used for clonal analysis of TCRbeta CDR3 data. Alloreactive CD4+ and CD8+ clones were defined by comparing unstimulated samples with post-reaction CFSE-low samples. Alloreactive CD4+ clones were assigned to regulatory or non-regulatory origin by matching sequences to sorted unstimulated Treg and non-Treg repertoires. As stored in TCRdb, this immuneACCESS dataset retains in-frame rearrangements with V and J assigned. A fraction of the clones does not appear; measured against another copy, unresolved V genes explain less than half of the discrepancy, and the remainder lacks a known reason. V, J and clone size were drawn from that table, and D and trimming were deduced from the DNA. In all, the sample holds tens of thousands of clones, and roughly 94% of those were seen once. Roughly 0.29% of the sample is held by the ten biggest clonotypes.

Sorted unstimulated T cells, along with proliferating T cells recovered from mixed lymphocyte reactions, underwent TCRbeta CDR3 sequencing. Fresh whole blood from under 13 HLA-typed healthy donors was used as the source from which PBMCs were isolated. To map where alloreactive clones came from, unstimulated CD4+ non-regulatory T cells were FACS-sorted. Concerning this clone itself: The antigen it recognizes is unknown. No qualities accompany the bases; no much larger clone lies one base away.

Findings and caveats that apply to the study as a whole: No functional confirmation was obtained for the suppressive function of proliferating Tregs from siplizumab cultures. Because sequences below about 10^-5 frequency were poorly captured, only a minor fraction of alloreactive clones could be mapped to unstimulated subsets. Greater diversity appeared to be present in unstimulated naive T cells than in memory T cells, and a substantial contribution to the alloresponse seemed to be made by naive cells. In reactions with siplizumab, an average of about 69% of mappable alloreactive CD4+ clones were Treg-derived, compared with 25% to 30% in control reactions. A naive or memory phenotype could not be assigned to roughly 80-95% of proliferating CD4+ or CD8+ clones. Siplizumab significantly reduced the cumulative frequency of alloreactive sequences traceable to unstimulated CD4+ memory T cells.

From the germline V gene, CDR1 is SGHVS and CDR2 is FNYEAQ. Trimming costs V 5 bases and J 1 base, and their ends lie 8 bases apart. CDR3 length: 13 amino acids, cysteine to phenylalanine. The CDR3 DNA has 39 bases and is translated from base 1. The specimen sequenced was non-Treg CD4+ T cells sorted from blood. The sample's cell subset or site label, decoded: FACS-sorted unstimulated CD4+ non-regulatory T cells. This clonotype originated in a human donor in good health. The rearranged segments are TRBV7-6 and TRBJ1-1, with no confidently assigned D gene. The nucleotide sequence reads TGTGCCAGCAGCGTGGACGGGAACACTGAAGCTTTCTTT. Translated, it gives CASSVDGNTEAFF.